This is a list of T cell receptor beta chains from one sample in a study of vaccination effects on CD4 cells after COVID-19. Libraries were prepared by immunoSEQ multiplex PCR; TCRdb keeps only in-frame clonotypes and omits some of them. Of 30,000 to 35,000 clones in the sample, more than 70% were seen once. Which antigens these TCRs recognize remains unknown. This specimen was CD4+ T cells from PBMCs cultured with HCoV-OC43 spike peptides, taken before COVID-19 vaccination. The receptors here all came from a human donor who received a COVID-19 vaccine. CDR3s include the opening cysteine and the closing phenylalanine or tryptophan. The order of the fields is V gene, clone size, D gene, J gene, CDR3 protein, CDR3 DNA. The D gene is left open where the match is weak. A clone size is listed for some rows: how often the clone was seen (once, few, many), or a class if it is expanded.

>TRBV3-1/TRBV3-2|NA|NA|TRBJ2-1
CASSQGALLSSYNEQFF
TGTGCCAGCAGCCAAGGGGCCCTTCTCAGCTCCTACAATGAGCAGTTCTTC
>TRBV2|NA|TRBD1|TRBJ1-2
CASSEGTDGYTF
TGTGCCAGCAGTGAGGGGACAGACGGCTACACCTTC
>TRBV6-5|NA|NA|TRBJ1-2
CASSYSKGVNGYTF
TGTGCCAGCAGTTACTCAAAAGGGGTTAATGGCTACACCTTC
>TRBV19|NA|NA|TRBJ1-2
CASSIPSRDRYYGYTF
TGTGCCAGTAGTATTCCAAGCCGGGACCGGTACTATGGCTACACCTTC
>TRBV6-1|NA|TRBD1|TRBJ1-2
CASSESGTEYYGYTF
TGTGCCAGCAGTGAATCTGGGACAGAGTACTATGGCTACACCTTC
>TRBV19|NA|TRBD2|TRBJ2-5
CASSIFFSGRRETQYF
TGTGCCAGTAGTATTTTCTTTAGCGGGAGACGAGAGACCCAGTACTTC
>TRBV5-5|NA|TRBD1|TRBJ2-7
CASSWTGGAYEQYF
TGTGCCAGCAGCTGGACAGGAGGTGCCTACGAGCAGTACTTC
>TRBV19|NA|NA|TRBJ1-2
CASSISQGANYGYTF
TGTGCCAGTAGTATTTCTCAGGGAGCTAACTATGGCTACACCTTC
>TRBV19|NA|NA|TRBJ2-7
CASTTYEQYF
TGTGCCAGTACCACCTACGAGCAGTACTTC
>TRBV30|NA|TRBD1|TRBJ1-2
CAWMGTALAYYGYTF
TGTGCCTGGATGGGGACAGCCCTCGCATATTATGGCTACACCTTC
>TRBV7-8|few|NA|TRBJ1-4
CASSRGLANEKLFF
TGTGCCAGCAGCCGAGGGTTAGCTAATGAAAAACTGTTTTTT
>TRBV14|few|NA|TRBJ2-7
CASSQNYEQYF
TGTGCCAGCAGCCAGAACTACGAGCAGTACTTC
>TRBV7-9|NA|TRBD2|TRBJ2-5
CASSLRLAGRMSYQETQYF
TGTGCCAGCAGCTTAAGACTAGCCGGGCGGATGTCGTACCAAGAGACCCAGTACTTC
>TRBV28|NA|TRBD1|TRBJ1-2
CASSETGAYGYTF
TGTGCCAGCAGTGAGACAGGGGCTTATGGCTACACCTTC
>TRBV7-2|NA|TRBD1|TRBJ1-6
CASTPGQGRSYNSPLHF
TGTGCCAGCACCCCCGGACAGGGGAGGTCCTATAATTCACCCCTCCACTTT
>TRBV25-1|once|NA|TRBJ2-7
CASSEGGSYEQYF
TGTGCCAGCAGTGAGGGCGGTTCCTACGAGCAGTACTTC
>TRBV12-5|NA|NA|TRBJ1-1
CASGLGTSQWDTEAFF
TGTGCTAGTGGTTTGGGGACGAGCCAGTGGGACACTGAAGCTTTCTTT
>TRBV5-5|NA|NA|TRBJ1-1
CASSSLRVGPNTEAFF
TGTGCCAGCAGCTCCCTCCGAGTGGGGCCGAACACTGAAGCTTTCTTT
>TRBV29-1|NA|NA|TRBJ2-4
CSVGNSLEGDIQYF
TGCAGCGTTGGGAACTCCCTCGAGGGGGACATTCAGTACTTC
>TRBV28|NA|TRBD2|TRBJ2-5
CASSFAPGLAGGAWSRETQYF
TGTGCCAGCAGTTTTGCCCCGGGACTAGCGGGAGGGGCTTGGAGCAGAGAGACCCAGTACTTC
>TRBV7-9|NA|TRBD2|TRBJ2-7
CASSPGPSGRGGFYEQYF
TGTGCCAGCAGCCCGGGGCCTAGCGGGAGGGGAGGATTCTACGAGCAGTACTTC
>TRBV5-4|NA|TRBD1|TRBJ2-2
CASSLEGQGTGELFF
TGTGCCAGCAGCTTGGAGGGACAGGGGACCGGGGAGCTGTTTTTT
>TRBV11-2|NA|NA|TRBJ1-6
CASSHPNSPLHF
TGTGCCAGCAGCCACCCCAATTCACCCCTCCACTTT
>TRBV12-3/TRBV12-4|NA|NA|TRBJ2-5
CASSSGLYETQYF
TGTGCCAGCAGTTCGGGGTTGTATGAGACCCAGTACTTC
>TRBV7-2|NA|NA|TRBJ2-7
CASSLLSGVGYEQYF
TGTGCCAGCAGCTTATTATCAGGGGTGGGGTACGAGCAGTACTTC
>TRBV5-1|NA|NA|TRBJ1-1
CASSLVADTEAFF
TGCGCCAGCAGCTTGGTAGCAGACACTGAAGCTTTCTTT
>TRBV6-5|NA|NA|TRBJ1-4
CASSPRREKLFF
TGTGCCAGCAGTCCCCGCCGGGAAAAACTGTTTTTT
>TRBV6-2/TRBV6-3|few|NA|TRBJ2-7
CASSYPGRGDEQYF
TGTGCCAGCAGTTACCCCGGCAGGGGCGACGAGCAGTACTTC
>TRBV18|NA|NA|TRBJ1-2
CASSPRVVYGYTF
TGTGCCAGCTCACCCAGGGTTGTTTATGGCTACACCTTC
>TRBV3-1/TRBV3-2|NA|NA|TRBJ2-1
CASSQDPRYNEQFF
TGTGCCAGCAGCCAAGATCCGCGATACAATGAGCAGTTCTTC
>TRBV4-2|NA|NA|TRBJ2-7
CASSLDRGSGYEQYF
TGTGCCAGCAGCCTCGATCGGGGTAGCGGCTACGAGCAGTACTTC